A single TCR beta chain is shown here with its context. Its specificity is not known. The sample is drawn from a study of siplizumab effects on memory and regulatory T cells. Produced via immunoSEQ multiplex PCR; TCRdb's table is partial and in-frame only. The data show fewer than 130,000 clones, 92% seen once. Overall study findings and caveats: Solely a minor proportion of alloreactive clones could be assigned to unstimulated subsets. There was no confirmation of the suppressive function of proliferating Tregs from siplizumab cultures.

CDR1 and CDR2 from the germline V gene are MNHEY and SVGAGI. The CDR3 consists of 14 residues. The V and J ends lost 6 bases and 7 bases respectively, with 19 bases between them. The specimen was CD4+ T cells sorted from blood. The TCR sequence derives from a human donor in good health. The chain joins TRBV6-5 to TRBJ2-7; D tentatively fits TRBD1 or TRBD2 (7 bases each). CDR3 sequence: CASSQGTAGGEQYF. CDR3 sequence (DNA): TGTGCCAGCAGCCAAGGGACAGCCGGGGGGGAGCAGTACTTC.